Included here is one TCR beta chain sequence, with context. CDR3 length: 15 residues. V lost 2 bases to trimming and J lost 4 bases, with 12 bases between them. Germline-derived CDR1 and CDR2 are MNHEY and SMNVEV (reference sequence). This specimen belongs to a study of T cells in Graves' hyperthyroidism and ophthalmopathy. Amplified TCR beta CDR3 regions derived from RNA transcripts. HTBI primers were employed in a first-round RT-PCR of the TCR CDR3. Using its own MiXCR run on the multiplex PCR reads, TCRdb lists one record per CDR3 protein. The table records approximately 400,000 distinct CDR3 sequences, just under 15% of them present only once.

This receptor was identified in a woman aged 25 to 39 with Graves' hyperthyroidism. Sequencing input: blood. The V gene is TRBV27, the J gene TRBJ2-1; D might be TRBD1 or TRBD2, each matching 5 bases. The CDR3 DNA follows: TGTGCCAGCAGTTTAACTTTTGGGGGATACAATGAGCAGTTCTTC. Amino acids: CASSLTFGGYNEQFF.